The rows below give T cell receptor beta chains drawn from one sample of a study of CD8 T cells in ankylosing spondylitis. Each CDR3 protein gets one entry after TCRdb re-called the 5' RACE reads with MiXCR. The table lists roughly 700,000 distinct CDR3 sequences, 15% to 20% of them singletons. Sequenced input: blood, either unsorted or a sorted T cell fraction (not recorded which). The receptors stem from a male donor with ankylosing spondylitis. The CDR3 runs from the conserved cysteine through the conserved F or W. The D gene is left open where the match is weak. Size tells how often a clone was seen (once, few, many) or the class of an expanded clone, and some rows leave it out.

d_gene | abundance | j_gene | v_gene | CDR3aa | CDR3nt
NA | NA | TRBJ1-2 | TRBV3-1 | CASSQEIGGPIFTF | TGTGCCAGCAGCCAAGAGATCGGGGGTCCCATATTCACCTTC
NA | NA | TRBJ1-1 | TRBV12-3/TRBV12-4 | CASSFVVPPRFVGDTEAFF | TGTGCCAGCAGTTTCGTTGTTCCCCCAAGGTTTGTCGGTGACACTGAAGCTTTCTTT
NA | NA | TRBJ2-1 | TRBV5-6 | CASSLAVGGLYNEQFF | TGTGCCAGCAGCTTGGCCGTTGGAGGGCTATACAATGAGCAGTTCTTC
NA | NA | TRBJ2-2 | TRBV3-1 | CASSHPARGSGELFF | TGTGCCAGCAGCCACCCGGCCAGGGGAAGTGGGGAGCTGTTTTTT
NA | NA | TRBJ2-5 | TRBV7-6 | CASSLSRDQETQYF | TGTGCCAGCAGCTTAAGCCGGGACCAAGAGACCCAGTACTTC
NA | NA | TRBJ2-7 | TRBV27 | CASSLRPSSYEQYF | TGTGCCAGCAGTTTACGACCTTCCTCCTACGAGCAGTACTTC
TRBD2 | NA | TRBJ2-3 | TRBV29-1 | CSVRGGLAGRADTQYF | TGCAGCGTACGAGGGGGACTAGCGGGCCGGGCAGATACGCAGTATTTT
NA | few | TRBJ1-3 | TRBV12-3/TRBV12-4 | CASSTQGRSSGNTIYF | TGTGCCAGCAGCACCCAGGGGCGCAGCTCTGGAAACACCATATATTTT
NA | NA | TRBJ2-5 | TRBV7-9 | CASSEALPTQYF | TGTGCCAGCAGCGAGGCCCTCCCGACCCAGTACTTC
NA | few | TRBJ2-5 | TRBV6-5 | CASSYSQGMGETQYF | TGTGCCAGCAGTTACTCCCAGGGGATGGGCGAGACCCAGTACTTC
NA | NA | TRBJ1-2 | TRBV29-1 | CSVDRTPFDYGYTF | TGCAGCGTTGATAGGACGCCTTTTGACTATGGCTACACCTTC
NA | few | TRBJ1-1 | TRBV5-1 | CASSLAWGFEAFF | TGCGCCAGCAGCTTGGCCTGGGGATTCGAAGCTTTCTTT
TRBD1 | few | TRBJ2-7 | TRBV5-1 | CASSSVGQGTGEQYF | TGCGCCAGCAGCTCGGTGGGACAGGGGACGGGCGAGCAGTACTTC
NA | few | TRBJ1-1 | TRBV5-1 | CASSFRPPNTEAFF | TGCGCCAGCAGCTTCAGACCGCCGAACACTGAAGCTTTCTTT
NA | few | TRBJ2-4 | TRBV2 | CASRPLGGDSRIAKNIQYF | TGTGCCAGCAGACCCCTCGGAGGGGACTCTCGTATAGCCAAAAACATTCAGTACTTC
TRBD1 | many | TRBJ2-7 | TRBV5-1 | CASSLDRGPYEQYF | TGCGCCAGCAGCTTGGACAGGGGACCCTACGAGCAGTACTTC
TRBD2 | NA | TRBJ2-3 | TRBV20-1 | CSARDWGGPDTQYF | TGCAGTGCTAGAGATTGGGGGGGTCCAGATACGCAGTATTTT
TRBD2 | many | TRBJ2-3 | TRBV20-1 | CSAPAQLAGETDTQYF | TGCAGTGCTCCTGCTCAACTAGCGGGAGAGACAGATACGCAGTATTTT
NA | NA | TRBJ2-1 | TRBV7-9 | CASRRGAGINEQFF | TGTGCCAGCCGACGGGGGGCGGGGATCAATGAGCAGTTCTTC
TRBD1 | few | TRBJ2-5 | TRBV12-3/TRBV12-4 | CASSTRDRQETQYF | TGTGCCAGCAGTACTCGGGACAGACAAGAGACCCAGTACTTC
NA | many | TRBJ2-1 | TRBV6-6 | CASSYSTWDEQFF | TGTGCCAGCAGTTACTCGACTTGGGATGAGCAGTTCTTC
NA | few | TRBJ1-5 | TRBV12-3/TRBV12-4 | CASTRGTNQPQHF | TGTGCCAGCACCCGCGGCACTAATCAGCCCCAGCATTTT
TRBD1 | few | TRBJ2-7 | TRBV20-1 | CSAAGQGRDEQYF | TGCAGTGCTGCGGGACAGGGGAGGGACGAGCAGTACTTC
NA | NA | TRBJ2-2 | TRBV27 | CASSLIPLATGELFF | TGTGCCAGCAGCCTCATACCGCTAGCGACCGGGGAGCTGTTTTTT
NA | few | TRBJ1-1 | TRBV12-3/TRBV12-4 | CASSFLRGPNTEAFF | TGTGCCAGCAGTTTTCTCAGGGGCCCCAACACTGAAGCTTTCTTT
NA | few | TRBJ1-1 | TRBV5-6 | CASSWDRLPEAFF | TGTGCCAGCAGCTGGGACCGGCTCCCTGAGGCTTTCTTT
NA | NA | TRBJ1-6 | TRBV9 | CASSVDARDNSPLHF | TGTGCCAGCAGCGTAGATGCCAGGGATAATTCACCCCTCCACTTT
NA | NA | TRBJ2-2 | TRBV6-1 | CASRKPGQITGELFF | TGTGCCAGCAGGAAACCGGGACAAATAACCGGGGAGCTGTTTTTT
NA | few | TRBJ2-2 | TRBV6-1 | CASKGSLGGELFF | TGTGCCAGCAAGGGGAGCTTGGGCGGGGAGCTGTTTTTT
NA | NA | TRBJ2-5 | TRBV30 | CAWSVRGANQETQYF | TGTGCCTGGAGTGTACGAGGGGCCAACCAAGAGACCCAGTACTTC
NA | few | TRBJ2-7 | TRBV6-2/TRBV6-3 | CASRVRGTVYEQYF | TGTGCCAGCAGGGTACGGGGGACAGTCTACGAGCAGTACTTC
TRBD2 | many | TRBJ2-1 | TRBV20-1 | CSSGSAGTKQFF | TGCAGTTCGGGGAGCGCCGGGACTAAGCAGTTCTTC
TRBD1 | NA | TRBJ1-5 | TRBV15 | CATNAGGGRDQPQHF | TGTGCCACCAACGCAGGGGGAGGGAGAGACCAGCCCCAGCATTTT
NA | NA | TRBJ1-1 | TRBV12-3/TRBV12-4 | CASRGSGREAFF | TGTGCCAGCAGAGGCTCGGGCCGTGAAGCTTTCTTT
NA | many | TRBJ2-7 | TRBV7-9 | CASSLSTYEQYF | TGTGCCAGCAGCTTATCTACCTACGAGCAGTACTTC
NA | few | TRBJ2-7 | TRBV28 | CASSSRLPSQGGQYF | TGTGCCAGCAGTTCCCGACTACCTAGCCAGGGAGGGCAGTACTTC
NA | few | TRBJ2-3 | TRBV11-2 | CASSLPSWVDTQYF | TGTGCCAGCAGCCTACCTAGTTGGGTTGATACGCAGTATTTT
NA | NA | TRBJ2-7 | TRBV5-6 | CASSLSSWRLQIGYEQYF | TGTGCCAGCAGCTTGTCGTCGTGGAGACTCCAGATTGGCTACGAGCAGTACTTC
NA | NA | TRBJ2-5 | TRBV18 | CASSPGTRETQYF | TGTGCCAGCTCACCTGGCACACGGGAGACCCAGTACTTC
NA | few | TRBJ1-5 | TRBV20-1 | CSAMGWEGNQPQHF | TGCAGTGCAATGGGCTGGGAAGGCAATCAGCCCCAGCATTTT
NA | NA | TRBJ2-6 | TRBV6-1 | CASSGQKAGANVLTF | TGTGCCAGCAGTGGGCAGAAGGCAGGGGCCAACGTCCTGACTTTC
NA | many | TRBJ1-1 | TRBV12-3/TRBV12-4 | CASSLDTRGTEAFF | TGTGCCAGCAGTTTGGACACCAGGGGCACTGAAGCTTTCTTT
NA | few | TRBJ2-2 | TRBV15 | CATSRGTRNTGELFF | TGTGCCACCAGCAGAGGGACACGGAACACCGGGGAGCTGTTTTTT
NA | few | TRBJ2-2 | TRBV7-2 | CASSLVTGGELFF | TGTGCCAGCAGCTTGGTAACGGGCGGGGAGCTGTTTTTT
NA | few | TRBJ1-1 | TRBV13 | CASSLLLVGGRNTEAFF | TGTGCCAGCAGCTTGCTTCTGGTGGGGGGCCGCAACACTGAAGCTTTCTTT